Listed here are 25 T cell receptor beta chains from one sample, sequenced in a study of neurological immune-mediated disorders. TCRdb independently ran MiXCR on the 5' RACE reads; one entry per CDR3 protein. The sample lists 50,000 or so distinct CDR3 sequences, around 10% occurring once. Source material: PBMCs. All receptors derive from a man in his sixties in good health.

This clonotype was counted at least ten times. The chain carries TRBV5-6 and TRBJ1-1, with 8 bases that match TRBD1. Germline CDR1 reads SGHDT; CDR2 reads YYEEEE. V trimming: 4 bases; J trimming: 0 bases; junction bases outside the gene matches: 5. The CDR3 sequence is 15 residues long. The CDR3 DNA sequence: TGTGCCAGCAGCGACAGGGGTGTAATGAACACTGAAGCTTTCTTT. It codes for CASSDRGVMNTEAFF.

This clonotype has a count of ten or more. The V gene is TRBV6-5, the J gene TRBJ1-3, with D unresolved. V lost 0 bases, J lost 0 bases, and 9 bases lay in between. Germline V gene sequence: CDR1 MNHEY, CDR2 SVGAGI. The CDR3 has 16 amino acids. The CDR3 loop reads CASSYSRRSSGNTIYF. CDR3 sequence (DNA): TGTGCCAGCAGTTACTCGCGGCGGAGCTCTGGAAACACCATATATTTT.

On this clonotype itself: Given a much more abundant clone one base away, this may be a read error. The chain couples TRBV5-1 to TRBJ2-3; D may be TRBD1 (5 bases). CDR1 is SGHRS, CDR2 YFSETQ, per germline. The V gene lost 1 base and the J gene lost 4 bases, with 13 bases spanning the gap. This CDR3 comprises 15 residues. CDR3 residues: CASSLTVQESDTQYF. The CDR3, as DNA: TGCGCCAGCAGCTTGACCGTACAGGAATCAGATACGCAGTATTTT. Supplemented by reference TRBV5-1 and TRBJ2-3, the full variable domain reads KAGVTQTPRYLIKTRGQQVTLSCSPISGHRSVSWYQQTPGQGLQFLFEYFSETQRNKGNFPGRFSGRQFSNSRSEMNVSTLELGDSALYLCASSLTVQESDTQYFGPGTRLTVL.

This clonotype was seen ten or more times. The J gene is TRBJ2-3, the V gene TRBV6-2 or TRBV6-3; D not certain. The CDR3 consists of 13 residues. Per germline, CDR1 MNHEY and CDR2 SVGEGT. V dropped 7 bases and J dropped 3 bases, with 11 bases sitting between them. The CDR3 region has the DNA TGTGCCAGCACCTTATCCCCTACAGATACGCAGTATTTT. Amino acids: CASTLSPTDTQYF.

Ten or more counts support this clonotype. The chain carries TRBV5-1 and TRBJ1-1; TRBD1 is a possible D gene (5 bases). The germline gives CDR1 SGHRS, CDR2 YFSETQ. The V end was cut by 4 bases, the J end by 1 base, with 14 bases between. CDR3 size: 15 residues. CDR3: CASSPGGSQNTEAFF. For the CDR3, the DNA is TGCGCCAGCAGCCCGGGGGGGAGCCAGAACACTGAAGCTTTCTTT.

In regard to this clonotype: This clone may be a read error of a much larger clone one base away. The rearrangement joins TRBV27 to TRBJ1-4, with D uncertain. This CDR3 is built from 16 residues. Germline V gene lookup returns CDR1 MNHEY and CDR2 SMNVEV (reference sequence). V lost 5 bases and J lost 4, with 17 bases in between. CDR3: CASSASTVVGNEKLFF. CDR3 bases: TGTGCCAGCAGTGCCTCCACTGTGGTTGGTAATGAAAAACTGTTTTTT.

This clonotype was observed at least ten times. This rearrangement joins TRBV11-2 to TRBJ2-4; 13 positions match TRBD2. Germline V gene data show CDR1 as SGHAT and CDR2 as FQNNGV. Trimming took 0 bases from V and 0 from J; bases not matched to a gene: 5. The CDR3 runs 19 residues. The DNA for the CDR3 is TGTGCCAGCAGCTTAGACGGACTAGCGGGGGCCCTAGCCAAAAACATTCAGTACTTC. Its translation is CASSLDGLAGALAKNIQYF.

The chain employs TRBV7-6 and TRBJ2-3; 12 bases are a match to TRBD2. The CDR3 is made up of 16 amino acids. J was trimmed by 5 bases and V by 0 bases; bases with no gene match: 3. In germline, CDR1 is SGHVS, CDR2 FNYEAQ. CDR3 in amino acids: CASSLALGLAGDTQYF. For the CDR3, the DNA is TGTGCCAGCAGCTTAGCGTTGGGACTAGCGGGAGATACGCAGTATTTT.

Many counts were recorded for this clonotype. The V call is TRBV20-1, the J call TRBJ2-3; 13 bases fit TRBD2. The junction had 7 bases not matched to a gene; V was cut back by 5 bases and J by 8 bases. This CDR3 is built from 14 residues. CDR1 and CDR2 from the germline V gene are DFQATT and SNEGSKA (reference sequence). The CDR3 sequence: CSAAGLAGLVTQYF. The CDR3 bases are TGCAGTGCTGCGGGACTAGCGGGGTTGGTTACGCAGTATTTT.

This clonotype was recorded many times. The chain couples TRBV29-1 to TRBJ1-1, with 9 bases lining up with TRBD1. Germline lookup yields CDR1 SQVTM and CDR2 ANQGSEA. The J segment lost 11 bases and the V segment lost 4 bases, leaving 8 bases of the junction unmatched. This CDR3 has 12 residues. The CDR3, as DNA: TGCAGCGTTGGGGGACAGGGAGGGCCGGCTTTCTTT. Its translation: CSVGGQGGPAFF.

This clonotype was recorded at least ten times. The CDR3 is CSIEGPDTQYF. CDR3 sequence (DNA): TGCAGTATTGAGGGCCCAGATACGCAGTATTTT. The chain employs TRBV20-1 and TRBJ2-3; tentatively, D is TRBD2 (5 bases). The ends were cut back, 8 bases at V and 4 bases at J, with 10 bases in the middle. CDR3 length: 11 amino acids. CDR1 is DFQATT, CDR2 SNEGSKA, per germline (reference sequence).

The sample holds many counts of this clonotype. V is TRBV28 and J is TRBJ2-5; no definite D call. Looked up from germline, CDR1 is MDHEN and CDR2 is SYDVKM. Trimming left V 6 bases short and J 4 bases short, with 3 bases between. The CDR3 has 10 residues. This CDR3 reads CASRRETQYF. The CDR3 bases are TGTGCCAGCAGACGAGAGACCCAGTACTTC.

This chain joins TRBV20-1 and TRBJ2-1; D may be TRBD1 (7 bases). This CDR3 has 16 amino acids. Trimming cost V 6 bases and J 6 bases, with 24 bases left between them. The germline V gene encodes CDR1 DFQATT and CDR2 SNEGSKA (reference sequence). CDR3 sequence: CSAPDKGASVGNEQFF. DNA of the CDR3: TGCAGTGCCCCTGACAAGGGGGCTAGCGTAGGCAATGAGCAGTTCTTC.

This clonotype was counted at least ten times. The chain links TRBV20-1 to TRBJ1-2; 8 positions match TRBD1. The ends lost 6 bases at V and 4 bases at J; junction bases unmatched: 4. Germline V gene lookup returns CDR1 DFQATT and CDR2 SNEGSKA (reference sequence). The CDR3 spans 12 residues. As DNA, the CDR3 is TGCAGTGCCCCGGACAGGGCCTATGGCTACACCTTC. Protein sequence: CSAPDRAYGYTF.

This clonotype was seen many times. The gene calls are TRBV5-6 and TRBJ1-2; D gene unclear. The V and J ends lost 1 base and 5 bases respectively, with 12 bases between them. The germline V gene has CDR1 SGHDT and CDR2 YYEEEE. The CDR3 length is 14 residues. DNA of the CDR3: TGTGCCAGCAGCTTGAACCGACTGATATATGGCTACACCTTC. Translating it yields CASSLNRLIYGYTF. The full variable domain, completed using reference TRBV5-6 and TRBJ1-2, is DAGVTQSPTHLIKTRGQQVTLRCSPKSGHDTVSWYQQALGQGPQFIFQYYEEEERQRGNFPDRFSGHQFPNYSSELNVNALLLGDSALYLCASSLNRLIYGYTFGSGTRLTVV.

This clonotype has at least ten counts. The chain uses TRBV9 and TRBJ1-3, with D unresolved. Germline loops: CDR1 SGDLS, CDR2 YYNGEE. CDR3 length: 14 amino acids. The ends were cut back, 7 bases at V and 0 bases at J, with 11 bases in the middle. CDR3 sequence (DNA): TGTGCCAGCTCGTCTGAGCCCTCTGGAAACACCATATATTTT. This codes for CASSSEPSGNTIYF.

Ten or more counts support this clonotype. The chain carries TRBV7-2 and TRBJ1-6; D call uncertain. CDR1 SGHTA and CDR2 FQGNSA come from the germline V gene. This CDR3 has 16 amino acids. Between the trimmed V and J ends, which lost 3 bases and 8 bases, there was a span of 17 bases. The CDR3 loop reads CASSFPGTRPYSPLHF. CDR3 nucleotides: TGTGCCAGCAGCTTTCCAGGCACCCGGCCCTATTCACCCCTCCACTTT. Looking up the rest from reference TRBV7-2 and TRBJ1-6 gives the full variable domain: GAGVSQSPSNKVTEKGKDVELRCDPISGHTALYWYRQSLGQGLEFLIYFQGNSAPDKSGLPSDRFSAERTGGSVSTLTIQRTQQEDSAVYLCASSFPGTRPYSPLHFGNGTRLTVT.

Notes on this clonotype: A much larger clone sits a single nucleotide away, making a read error possible. V and J are TRBV7-2 and TRBJ2-3, with TRBD2 matching over 7 bases. The CDR3 is 15 residues long. CDR1 is SGHTA, CDR2 FQGNSA, per germline. J gave up 6 bases and V 2 bases, and 8 bases lay outside the gene matches. CDR3 protein: CASSLNAGESDTQYF. CDR3 bases: TGTGCCAGCAGCTTAAATGCGGGGGAGTCTGATACGCAGTATTTT. Based on the CDR3 plus reference TRBV7-2 and TRBJ2-3, the full variable domain is GAGVSQSPSNKVTEKGKDVELRCDPISGHTALYWYRQSLGQGLEFLIYFQGNSAPDKSGLPSDRFSAERTGGSVSTLTIQRTQQEDSAVYLCASSLNAGESDTQYFGPGTRLTVL.

This clonotype was recorded many times. The J gene is TRBJ2-1, the V gene TRBV5-1; possibly TRBD2 for D (6 bases). The CDR3 covers 16 residues. CDR1 SGHRS and CDR2 YFSETQ come from the germline V gene. Trimming left V 4 bases short and J 0 bases short, with 14 bases between. The CDR3 reads CASSTPGLSSYNEQFF. The CDR3 DNA is TGCGCCAGCAGCACTCCGGGACTGAGCTCCTACAATGAGCAGTTCTTC.

The V call is TRBV7-3, the J call TRBJ2-2; possibly TRBD1 for D (6 bases). V dropped 1 base and J dropped 5 bases, with 14 bases sitting between them. Germline CDR1 reads SGHTA; CDR2 reads FQGTGA. This CDR3 region has 16 residues. CDR3 protein: CASSLSSGVETGELFF. The CDR3 DNA reads TGTGCCAGCAGCTTAAGTTCAGGGGTTGAAACCGGGGAGCTGTTTTTT.

This clonotype was recorded many times. CDR3 sequence (DNA): TGTGCCAGCAGCCAAATAGACGAAGGGTATGGCTACACCTTC. Protein: CASSQIDEGYGYTF. The chain is built from TRBV3-1 and TRBJ1-2; D not resolved. The CDR3 covers 14 residues. CDR1 is LGHDT and CDR2 is YNNKEL in the germline V gene (reference sequence). V dropped 2 bases and J dropped 5 bases, with 12 bases sitting between them.

This clonotype was recorded many times. The rearrangement uses TRBV20-1 and TRBJ1-1, with D uncertain. Germline V CDR1 and CDR2: DFQATT, SNEGSKA (reference sequence). The CDR3 has 15 residues. V was pared by 0 bases and J by 1 base, with 12 bases between. The CDR3 region is CSARDRGGQNTEAFF. The CDR3 region has the DNA TGCAGTGCTAGAGATCGGGGAGGGCAGAACACTGAAGCTTTCTTT.

This clonotype was seen ten or more times. The chain is built from TRBV20-1 and TRBJ1-2, with TRBD1 matching over 12 bases. J was trimmed by 6 bases and V by 5 bases; bases with no gene match: 13. Germline CDR1 and CDR2: DFQATT and SNEGSKA (reference sequence). This CDR3 is built from 16 residues. The chain's CDR3 is CSAPGQGAKGKDGYTF. CDR3 nucleotide sequence: TGCAGTGCTCCGGGACAGGGGGCGAAAGGGAAGGATGGCTACACCTTC.

This rearrangement joins TRBV15 to TRBJ1-4; D is unresolved. CDR3 length: 13 amino acids. Germline-derived CDR1 and CDR2 are LNHNV and YYDKDF (reference sequence). V lost 9 bases and J lost 4, with 12 bases in between. The CDR3 region has the DNA TGTGCCACTGTCAAGGACCTTAATGAAAAACTGTTTTTT. Its protein is CATVKDLNEKLFF.

This clonotype occurred many times. The rearrangement joins TRBV9 to TRBJ2-5; no clear D. Germline V CDR1 and CDR2: SGDLS, YYNGEE. Trimming took 0 bases from V and 5 from J, leaving 11 bases between them. The CDR3 is 14 residues long. This CDR3 is CASSVGAARETQYF. The CDR3 coding sequence is TGTGCCAGCAGCGTAGGAGCAGCGCGGGAGACCCAGTACTTC. The full variable domain, rest sourced from reference TRBV9 and TRBJ2-5, is DSGVTQTPKHLITATGQRVTLRCSPRSGDLSVYWYQQSLDQGLQFLIQYYNGEERAKGNILERFSAQQFPDLHSELNLSSLELGDSALYFCASSVGAARETQYFGPGTRLLVL.